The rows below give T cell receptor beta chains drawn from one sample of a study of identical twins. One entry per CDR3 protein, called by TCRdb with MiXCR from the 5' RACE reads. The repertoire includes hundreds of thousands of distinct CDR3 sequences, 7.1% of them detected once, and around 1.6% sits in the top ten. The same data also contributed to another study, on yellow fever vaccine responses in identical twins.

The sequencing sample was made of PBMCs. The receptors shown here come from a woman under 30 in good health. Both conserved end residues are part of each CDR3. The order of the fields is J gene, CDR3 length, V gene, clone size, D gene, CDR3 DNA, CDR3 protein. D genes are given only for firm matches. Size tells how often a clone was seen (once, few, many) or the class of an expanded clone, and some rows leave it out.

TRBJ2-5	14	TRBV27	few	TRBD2	TGTGCCAGCAGAACTAGCGCGCCCGTGAAGACCCAGTACTTC	CASRTSAPVKTQYF
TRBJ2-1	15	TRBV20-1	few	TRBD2	TGCAGTGCTAGACACCCCGGGAGGAAGTACAATGAGCAGTTCTTC	CSARHPGRKYNEQFF
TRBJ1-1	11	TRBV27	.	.	TGTGCCAGCAGTTTTTTTGGGGTAGCTTTCTTT	CASSFFGVAFF
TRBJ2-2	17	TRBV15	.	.	TGTGCCACCAGCAGAGATCCGTGGACATCGAACACCGGGGAGCTGTTTTTT	CATSRDPWTSNTGELFF
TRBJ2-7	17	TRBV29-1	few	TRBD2	TGCAGCGTTTATGCCGGGACTAGCGGGAGGACAGCCTACGAGCAGTACTTC	CSVYAGTSGRTAYEQYF
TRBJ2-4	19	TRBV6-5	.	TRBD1	TGTGCCAGCAGTTCCGCGACAGGGGCACGTTTACTAGCCAAAAACATTCAGTACTTC	CASSSATGARLLAKNIQYF
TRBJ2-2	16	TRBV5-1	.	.	TGCGCCAGCAGCTTCGTCAGGATGGGGGGCACCGGGGAGCTGTTTTTT	CASSFVRMGGTGELFF
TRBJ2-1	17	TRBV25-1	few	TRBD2	TGTGCCAGCAGTGCCGTAGCGGGAGGACCCACCTACAATGAGCAGTTCTTC	CASSAVAGGPTYNEQFF
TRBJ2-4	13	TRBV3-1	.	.	TGTGCCAGCAGCCAAGAAGCCAAAAACATTCAGTACTTC	CASSQEAKNIQYF
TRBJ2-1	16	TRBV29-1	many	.	TGCAGCGTTGAAGAGCCCCGGAGGAGCTCCTACAATGAGCAGTTCTTC	CSVEEPRRSSYNEQFF
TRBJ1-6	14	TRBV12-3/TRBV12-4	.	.	TGTGCCAGCGGGGCAACAGGGAAGGGGTCACCCCTCCACTTT	CASGATGKGSPLHF
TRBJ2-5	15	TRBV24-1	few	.	TGTGCCACCAGTGGAGGCTCGGACTTGCAAGAGACCCAGTACTTC	CATSGGSDLQETQYF
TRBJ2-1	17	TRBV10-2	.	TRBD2	TGCGCCAGCAGTGATTGGCTAGCGGGGGGGCCTTCGAATGAGCAGTTCTTC	CASSDWLAGGPSNEQFF
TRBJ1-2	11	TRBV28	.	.	TGTGCCAGCAGTTCGGACTTTGGCTACACCTTC	CASSSDFGYTF
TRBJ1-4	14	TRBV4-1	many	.	TGCGCCAGCAGCCAAGGGCCGGCGAGTGAAAAACTGTTTTTT	CASSQGPASEKLFF
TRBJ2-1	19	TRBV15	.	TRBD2	TGTGCCACCAGCAGAGAACTAGCGGGGGGGGATGTTTATCACAATGAGCAGTTCTTC	CATSRELAGGDVYHNEQFF
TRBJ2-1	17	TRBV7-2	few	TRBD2	TGTGCCAGCAGCTCCACCGGGGGGCTAGCGGGGGGAAGTGAGCAGTTCTTC	CASSSTGGLAGGSEQFF
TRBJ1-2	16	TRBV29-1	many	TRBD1	TGCAGCGTTGAGGGACTCACCGGGACAGGTGTTCATGGCTACACCTTC	CSVEGLTGTGVHGYTF
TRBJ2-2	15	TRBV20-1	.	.	TGCAGTGCTAGAGGAGGGACCTCGAACACCGGGGAGCTGTTTTTT	CSARGGTSNTGELFF
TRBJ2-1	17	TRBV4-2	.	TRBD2	TGTGCCAGCAGCCAACTAGCGGGAGGGCCCCCCTACAATGAGCAGTTCTTC	CASSQLAGGPPYNEQFF
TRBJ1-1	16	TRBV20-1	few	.	TGCAGTGCTAGGGAAGGGGGTAGGACACCCAACACTGAAGCTTTCTTT	CSAREGGRTPNTEAFF
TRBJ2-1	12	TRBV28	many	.	TGTGCCAGCAGTTTAGTTTGGGATGAGCAGTTCTTC	CASSLVWDEQFF
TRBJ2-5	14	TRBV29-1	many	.	TGCAGCGTGGGGGAGGAGCTGGGGAAAGAGACCCAGTACTTC	CSVGEELGKETQYF
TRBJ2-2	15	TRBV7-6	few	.	TGTGCCAGCAGCCCCTTCAGCACCCCCCGGGAGGAGCTGTTTTTT	CASSPFSTPREELFF
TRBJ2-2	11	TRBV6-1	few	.	TGTGCCAGCAGGACGGATGAGGAGCTGTTTTTT	CASRTDEELFF
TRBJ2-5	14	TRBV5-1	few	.	TGCGCCAGCAGCGGTGACCATGGCGGAGAGACCCAGTACTTC	CASSGDHGGETQYF
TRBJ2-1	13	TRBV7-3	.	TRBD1	TGTGCCAGCAGCCTAGGACAGGAAAGGGAGCAGTTCTTC	CASSLGQEREQFF
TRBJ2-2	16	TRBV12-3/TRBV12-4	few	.	TGTGCCAGCAGTCCGACTAGGTTCGCGAACACCGGGGAGCTGTTTTTT	CASSPTRFANTGELFF
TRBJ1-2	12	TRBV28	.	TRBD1	TGTGCCAGCGGACAGGCCGGGGATGGCTACACCTTC	CASGQAGDGYTF
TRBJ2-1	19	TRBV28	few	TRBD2	TGTGCCAGCAGCCCCGAGGGTAGCGGGAGGGCCTGGCCCTACAATGAGCAGTTCTTC	CASSPEGSGRAWPYNEQFF
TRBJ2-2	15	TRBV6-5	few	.	TGTGCCAGCAGTTACGGGACTCCTAACACCGGGGAGCTGTTTTTT	CASSYGTPNTGELFF
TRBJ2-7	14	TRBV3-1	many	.	TGTGCCAGCAGCCCCGGGGACGGTACCTACGAGCAGTACTTC	CASSPGDGTYEQYF
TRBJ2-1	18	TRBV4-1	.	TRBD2	TGCGCCAGCAGCCAAGACCCCTCTGCGGGGGGGCGAGGGGATGAGCAGTTCTTC	CASSQDPSAGGRGDEQFF
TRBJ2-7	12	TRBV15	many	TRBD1	TGTGCCACCCGGGACAGAGGTTACGAGCAGTACTTC	CATRDRGYEQYF
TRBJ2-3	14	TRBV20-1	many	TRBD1	TGCAGACCCGATCGGGACAGGGACACAGATACGCAGTATTTT	CRPDRDRDTDTQYF
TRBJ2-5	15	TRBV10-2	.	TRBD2	TGCGCCAGCAGTAGGGCGGGAGGCAGGGGAGAGACCCAGTACTTC	CASSRAGGRGETQYF
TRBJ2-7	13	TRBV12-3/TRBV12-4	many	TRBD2	TGTGCCAGCAGCCAGGGACTAGCTGGTGCGCAGTACTTC	CASSQGLAGAQYF
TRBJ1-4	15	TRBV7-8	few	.	TGTGCCAGCAGACTCACCCAGGCGACTAATGAAAAACTGTTTTTT	CASRLTQATNEKLFF
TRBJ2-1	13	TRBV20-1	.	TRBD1	TGCAGTGCTACGCGACAGGGTCTCAATGAGCAGTTCTTC	CSATRQGLNEQFF
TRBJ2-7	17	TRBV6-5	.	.	TGTGCCAGCAGTTACTCATCTATTAGCGACGAGGCCTACGAGCAGTACTTC	CASSYSSISDEAYEQYF
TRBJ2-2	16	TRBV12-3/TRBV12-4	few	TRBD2	TGTGCCAGCAACCTCGGAGGACTAGCGTATAGCGGGGAGCTGTTTTTT	CASNLGGLAYSGELFF
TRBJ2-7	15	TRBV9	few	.	TGTGCCAGCAGCGTAGGTCAGGACCACATCTACGAGCAGTACTTC	CASSVGQDHIYEQYF
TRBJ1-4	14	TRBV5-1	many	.	TGCGCCAGCAGCCCCAGGACCCCTAATGAAAAACTGTTTTTT	CASSPRTPNEKLFF
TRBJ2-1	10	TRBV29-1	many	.	TGCAGCGTTGAGAGTAGTGAGCAGTTCTTC	CSVESSEQFF
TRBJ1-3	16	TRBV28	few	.	TGTGCCAGCAGTTTAGCTTTCACAGGGACTGGAAACACCATATATTTT	CASSLAFTGTGNTIYF
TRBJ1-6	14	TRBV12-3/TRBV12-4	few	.	TGTGCCAGCAGGCTGGGTACGACGAATTCACCCCTCCACTTT	CASRLGTTNSPLHF
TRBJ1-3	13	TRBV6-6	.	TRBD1	TGTGCCATCTCCACAGGGGCTGGAAACACCATATATTTT	CAISTGAGNTIYF
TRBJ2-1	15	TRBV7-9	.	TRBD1	TGTGCCAGCAGCTTATCTGGACAGGGGGCGCACGAGCAGTTCTTC	CASSLSGQGAHEQFF
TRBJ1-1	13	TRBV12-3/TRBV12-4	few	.	TGTGCCAGCAGTTTGAGTGTCCAGACAGAAGCTTTCTTT	CASSLSVQTEAFF
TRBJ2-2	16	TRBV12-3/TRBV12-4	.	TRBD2	TGTGCCAGCAGTCCCGGACTAGCGGGGTCTGCCGGGGAGCTGTTTTTT	CASSPGLAGSAGELFF
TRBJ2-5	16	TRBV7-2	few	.	TGTGCCAGCAGCTTAGGAACTAGCACGGGCCCGGGGACCCAGTACTTC	CASSLGTSTGPGTQYF
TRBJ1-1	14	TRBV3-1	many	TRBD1	TGTGCCAGCAGCCACAGGGGGGTGAACACTGAAGCTTTCTTT	CASSHRGVNTEAFF
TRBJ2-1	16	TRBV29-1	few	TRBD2	TGCAGCGTTGCCAAATGGTTAACGGGGGGCTACAATGAGCAGTTCTTC	CSVAKWLTGGYNEQFF
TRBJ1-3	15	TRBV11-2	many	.	TGTGCCAGCAGCTTAGATCCGGGCTCTGGAAACACCATATATTTT	CASSLDPGSGNTIYF
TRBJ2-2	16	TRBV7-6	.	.	TGTGCCAGCAGTGCCGGGGTAGCGAGGAACACCGGGGAGCTGTTTTTT	CASSAGVARNTGELFF
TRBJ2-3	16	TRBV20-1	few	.	TGCAGTGCTAGAGATCACCAGGGGAGTCCCACAGATACGCAGTATTTT	CSARDHQGSPTDTQYF
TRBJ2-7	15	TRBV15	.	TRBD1	TGTGCCACCAGTACCCTCCGGGACAGGGAATACGAGCAGTACTTC	CATSTLRDREYEQYF
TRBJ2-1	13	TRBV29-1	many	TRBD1	TGCAGCGCCCCGGGACAGGGGTACAATGAGCAGTTCTTC	CSAPGQGYNEQFF
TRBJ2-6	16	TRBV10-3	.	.	TGTGCCATCAGTTCCGGGACGGAGTCTGGGGCCAACGTCCTGACTTTC	CAISSGTESGANVLTF